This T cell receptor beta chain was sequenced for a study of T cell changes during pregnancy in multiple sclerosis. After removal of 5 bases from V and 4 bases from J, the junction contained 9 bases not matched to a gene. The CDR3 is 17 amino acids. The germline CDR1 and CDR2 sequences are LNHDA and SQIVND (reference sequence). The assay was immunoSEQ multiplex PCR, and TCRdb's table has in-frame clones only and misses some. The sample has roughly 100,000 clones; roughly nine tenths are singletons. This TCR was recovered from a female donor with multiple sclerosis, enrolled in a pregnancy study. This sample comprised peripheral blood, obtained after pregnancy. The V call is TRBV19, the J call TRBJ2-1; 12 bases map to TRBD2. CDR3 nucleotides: TGTGCCAGTAGTCGGGCTAGCGGGGGGGCCTTGTACAATGAGCAGTTCTTC. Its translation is CASSRASGGALYNEQFF.